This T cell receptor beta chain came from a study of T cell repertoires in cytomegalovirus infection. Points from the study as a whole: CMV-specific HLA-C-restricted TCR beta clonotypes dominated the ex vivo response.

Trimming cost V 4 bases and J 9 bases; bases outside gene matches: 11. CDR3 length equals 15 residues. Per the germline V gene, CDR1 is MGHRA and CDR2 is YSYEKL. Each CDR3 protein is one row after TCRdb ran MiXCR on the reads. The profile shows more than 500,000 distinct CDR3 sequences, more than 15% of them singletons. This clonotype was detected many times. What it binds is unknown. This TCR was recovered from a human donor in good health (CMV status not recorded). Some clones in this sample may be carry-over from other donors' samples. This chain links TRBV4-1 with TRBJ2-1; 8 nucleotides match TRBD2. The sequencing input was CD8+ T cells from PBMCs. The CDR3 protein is CASSPSIGGAGEQFF. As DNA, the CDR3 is TGCGCCAGCAGCCCCTCAATCGGGGGGGCGGGTGAGCAGTTCTTC.